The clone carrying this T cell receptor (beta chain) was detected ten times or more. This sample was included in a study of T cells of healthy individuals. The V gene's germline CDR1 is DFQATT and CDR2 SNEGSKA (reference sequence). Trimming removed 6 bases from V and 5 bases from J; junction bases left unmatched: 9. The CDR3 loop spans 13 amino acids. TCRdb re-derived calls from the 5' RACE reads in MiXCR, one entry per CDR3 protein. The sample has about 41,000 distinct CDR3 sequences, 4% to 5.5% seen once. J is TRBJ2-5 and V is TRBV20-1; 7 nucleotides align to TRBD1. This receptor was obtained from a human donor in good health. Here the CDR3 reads CSARQGSGETQYF. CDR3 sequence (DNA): TGCAGTGCCAGACAGGGTTCGGGGGAGACCCAGTACTTC.